This T cell receptor (beta chain) was found in a study of cytomegalovirus exposure and HLA in healthy donors. Overall study: About 200 million T cells yielded more than 90 million unique TCR beta sequences, as an earlier analysis found. Study conclusions and caveats: Most TCR sequences proved rare, with some public TCRs found in many donors.

PCR involved 60 Vbeta and 13 Jbeta primers. Produced via immunoSEQ multiplex PCR; TCRdb's table is partial and in-frame only. The table lists roughly 150,000 clones, around three quarters of them singletons. This clone was observed many times. The antigen is undetermined. Sequenced material: PBMCs. The receptor was derived from a man aged 35-49 years in good health and CMV-seronegative.

The CDR3 DNA is TGTGCCAGCAGTGAAGAGGCGGGAGATAGCAAAAACATTCAGTACTTC. Translated: CASSEEAGDSKNIQYF. The genes are TRBV2 and TRBJ2-4; 7 bases are a match to TRBD2. With V trimmed by 1 base and J by 3 bases, 6 bases remained unmatched. CDR3 length equals 16 residues. Germline values: CDR1 SNHLY, CDR2 FYNNEI.